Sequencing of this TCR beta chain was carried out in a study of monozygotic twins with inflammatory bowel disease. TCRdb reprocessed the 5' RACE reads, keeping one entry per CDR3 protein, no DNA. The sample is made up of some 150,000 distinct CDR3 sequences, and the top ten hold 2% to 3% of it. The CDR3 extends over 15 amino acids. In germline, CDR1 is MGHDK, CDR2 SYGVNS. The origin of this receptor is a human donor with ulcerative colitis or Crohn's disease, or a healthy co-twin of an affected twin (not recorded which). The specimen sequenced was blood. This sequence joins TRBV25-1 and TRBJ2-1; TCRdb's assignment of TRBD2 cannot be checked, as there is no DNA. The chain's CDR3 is CASSEGLADDNEQFF.